The 16 T cell receptor beta chains reported below all come from one sample, sequenced in a study of shared clonotypes between healthy human individuals. Data came from immunoSEQ multiplex PCR; TCRdb stores just in-frame clones and leaves some out. The sample has about a million clones; around 75% are singletons. The sample comprised memory CD4+ T cells sorted from blood. Indicated subset: CD45RA-negative fraction. These receptors came from a man younger than 30 in good health.

This sequence joins TRBV5-1 and TRBJ2-5; 9 nucleotides agree with TRBD1. J lost 2 bases, V lost 4 bases, and 6 bases had no gene match. The CDR3 consists of 15 residues. Germline loops: CDR1 SGHRS, CDR2 YFSETQ. This chain's CDR3 is CASSRTGDRQETQYF. CDR3 bases: TGCGCCAGCAGCAGGACAGGGGACCGGCAAGAGACCCAGTACTTC.

The J gene is TRBJ1-1, the V gene TRBV6-1; D unclear. In germline, CDR1 is MNHNS, CDR2 SASEGT. CDR3 length equals 13 residues. V shed 4 bases and J shed 6 bases, with 12 bases lying between them. The CDR3 bases are TGTGCCAGCAGTGCTCGTCGGTGGGCTGAAGCTTTCTTT. It encodes CASSARRWAEAFF.

This chain joins TRBV7-3 and TRBJ1-1; 7 bases are a match to TRBD1. V was clipped by 6 bases and J by 1 base; unmatched bases: 8. The CDR3 covers 15 residues. The germline V gene encodes CDR1 SGHTA and CDR2 FQGTGA. The CDR3 protein is CASRAGDSKNTEAFF. CDR3 nucleotide sequence: TGTGCCAGCAGGGCCGGGGACAGTAAGAACACTGAAGCTTTCTTT.

This clone was recorded many times. The chain recombines TRBV7-2 with TRBJ2-5; D not certain. V was cut by 3 bases and J by 1 base, with 12 bases left in between. Germline V gene data show CDR1 as SGHTA and CDR2 as FQGNSA. This CDR3 region has 15 residues. The CDR3 region is CASSFNSNFQETQYF. The CDR3 DNA reads as TGTGCCAGCAGCTTTAATTCGAACTTCCAAGAGACCCAGTACTTC.

This chain uses TRBV5-1 with TRBJ2-5, with D unresolved. The germline gives CDR1 SGHRS, CDR2 YFSETQ. The CDR3 is 16 amino acids. V was trimmed by 6 bases and J by 2 bases, leaving 20 bases between them. CDR3 bases: TGCGCCAGCAAGGTTTCCGATAACGTACGTCAAGAGACCCAGTACTTC. Translated: CASKVSDNVRQETQYF.

The chain recombines TRBV5-1 with TRBJ2-7, with no clear D. Trimming pared 1 base from V and 3 bases from J, leaving 11 bases between. CDR3 length equals 14 residues. The germline V gene has CDR1 SGHRS and CDR2 YFSETQ. This chain's CDR3 is CASSLSGSRYEQYF. As DNA, the CDR3 is TGCGCCAGCAGCTTGTCCGGCTCGCGCTACGAGCAGTACTTC. The full variable domain, its missing parts supplied by reference TRBV5-1 and TRBJ2-7, is KAGVTQTPRYLIKTRGQQVTLSCSPISGHRSVSWYQQTPGQGLQFLFEYFSETQRNKGNFPGRFSGRQFSNSRSEMNVSTLELGDSALYLCASSLSGSRYEQYFGPGTRLTVT.

The chain has TRBV6-1 and TRBJ1-2; D unresolved. Trimming removed 0 bases from V and 0 bases from J, with 8 bases in between. CDR1 is MNHNS and CDR2 is SASEGT in the germline V gene. The CDR3 covers 15 residues. DNA of the CDR3: TGTGCCAGCAGTGAAGCCTTCCCACCTAACTATGGCTACACCTTC. This sequence encodes CASSEAFPPNYGYTF.

This chain connects TRBV5-4 to TRBJ2-5; TRBD2 agrees at 11 bases. The germline V gene encodes CDR1 SGHNT and CDR2 YYREEE (reference sequence). This CDR3 is 16 amino acids long. The ends lost 0 bases at V and 4 bases at J; junction bases unmatched: 5. CDR3 residues: CASSLALAGGAETQYF. The CDR3 DNA follows: TGTGCCAGCAGCTTGGCCTTAGCGGGGGGGGCAGAGACCCAGTACTTC.

As for this clone: Other nucleotide sequences in the sample specify the same CDR3. This chain links TRBV7-2 with TRBJ1-5; no reliable D call. Trimming shortened V by 4 bases and J by 0 bases, and 10 bases separated the two germline ends. This CDR3 spans 15 amino acids. Germline loops: CDR1 SGHTA, CDR2 FQGNSA. The CDR3 loop reads CASSSSWGSNQPQHF. CDR3 bases: TGTGCCAGCAGCTCCTCTTGGGGTAGCAATCAGCCCCAGCATTTT. The full variable domain, with the rest looked up from reference TRBV7-2 and TRBJ1-5, is GAGVSQSPSNKVTEKGKDVELRCDPISGHTALYWYRQSLGQGLEFLIYFQGNSAPDKSGLPSDRFSAERTGGSVSTLTIQRTQQEDSAVYLCASSSSWGSNQPQHFGDGTRLSIL.

This chain links TRBV7-6 with TRBJ1-6; D is possibly TRBD1 (5 bases). CDR1 is SGHVS, CDR2 FNYEAQ, per germline. Trimming stripped 3 bases from V and 2 bases from J, with 8 bases between. CDR3 size: 15 residues. The CDR3 nucleotides read TGTGCCAGCAGCTTCCGGGACGCCTATAATTCACCCCTCCACTTT. This sequence encodes CASSFRDAYNSPLHF.

V gene TRBV6-1 combines with J gene TRBJ2-7, with 11 bases that match TRBD2. Germline V gives CDR1 MNHNS, CDR2 SASEGT. V gave up 6 bases and J gave up 2 bases; unmatched junction bases: 3. The CDR3 has 14 residues. The CDR3 nucleotides read TGTGCCAGCAGACTAGCGGGGGCCACCTACGAGCAGTACTTC. This gives the protein CASRLAGATYEQYF.

The rearrangement joins TRBV12-5 to TRBJ2-3; no reliable D call. Between the trimmed V and J ends, which lost 3 bases and 7 bases, there was a span of 17 bases. Germline V gene data show CDR1 as LGHNT and CDR2 as FRNRAP. The CDR3 is made up of 15 amino acids. In DNA, the CDR3 is TGTGCTAGTGGTTTTGGTGTAGCAGGCGAGAATACGCAGTATTTT. It specifies CASGFGVAGENTQYF.

The chain uses TRBV15 and TRBJ2-3; 12 bases match TRBD2. Trimming at V came to 4 bases and at J to 6 bases, leaving 8 bases not matched to a gene. This CDR3 region has 16 residues. Germline values: CDR1 LNHNV, CDR2 YYDKDF (reference sequence). The CDR3 coding sequence is TGTGCCACCAGCACTAGACTAGCGGGGGCCGGGGATACGCAGTATTTT. Translating gives CATSTRLAGAGDTQYF.

This chain links TRBV21-1 with TRBJ1-2; the DNA was not compared with TRBD1, the D call given in the table. TRBV21-1 is termed a pseudogene. The CDR3 has 16 amino acids. CDR3 nucleotides: TGTGCCAGCAGCAAAGAGTCCGAAGGGGTTACCTATGGCTACACCTTC. Protein: CASSKESEGVTYGYTF.

V gene TRBV5-1 combines with J gene TRBJ1-2; TRBD1 matches at 10 bases. Trimming at V came to 0 bases and at J to 7 bases, leaving 6 bases not matched to a gene. The CDR3 sequence is 15 residues long. Germline CDR1 is SGHRS and CDR2 is YFSETQ. CDR3 region: CASSLGQGAGGGYTF. CDR3 DNA: TGCGCCAGCAGCTTGGGACAGGGGGCTGGCGGTGGCTACACCTTC.

This clone was recorded a few times. This chain uses TRBV27 with TRBJ1-2; D possibly corresponds to TRBD1 (5 bases). Trimming took off 5 bases at V and 6 bases at J, with 19 bases between the two ends. CDR1 MNHEY and CDR2 SMNVEV come from the germline V gene (reference sequence). This CDR3 contains 15 residues. The CDR3 DNA reads TGTGCCAGCAGTCCCGTATTCGGGGCCATCAATGGCTACACCTTC. Amino acids: CASSPVFGAINGYTF.